This T cell receptor (beta chain) emerged from a study of blood T cells in healthy people across ages. Whole-study results and caveats: Long-lived donors exceeded aged donors in naive CD4+ cells and diversity.

At least 5.5 micrograms of total RNA were extracted per sample. This CDR3 has 19 amino acids. Trimming removed 7 bases from V and 4 bases from J; junction bases left unmatched: 21. CDR1 and CDR2 from the germline V gene are MNHEY and SMNVEV (reference sequence). The table lists this clonotype with many counts. Its antigen is currently unknown. A J-beta primer mix and a sample-barcoded 5' primer were used in a second PCR of about 6 to 12 cycles. TCRdb fed the 5' RACE reads into MiXCR, producing one record per CDR3 protein. The sample consists of around 670,000 distinct CDR3 sequences, less than 35% of them appearing once.

Sequencing input: blood. J is TRBJ1-2 and V is TRBV27; TRBD1 aligns across 10 bases. The receptor was isolated from a woman over 75 in good health. The CDR3 nucleotides read TGTGCCAGCACCCACTTGAAATCTACAGGACAGGGGGTTGTCTATGGCTACACCTTC. This translates into CASTHLKSTGQGVVYGYTF.